These T cell receptor beta chains were read from a single sample in a study of Ad26.COV2.S vaccination and SARS-CoV-2 variants. Profiled with immunoSEQ multiplex PCR; TCRdb holds only in-frame clones, not every one. The data show roughly 320,000 clones, about 85% seen once. The sample was peripheral blood, taken in a trial of Ad26.COV2.S vaccine versus placebo. Every receptor here comes from a person between 18 and 59 years old who received the Ad26.COV2.S COVID-19 vaccine or a placebo. Each CDR3 is given without its conserved first and last residue. The order of the fields is V gene, J gene, clone size, CDR3 protein. For some rows the clone size is stated as once, few or many, or as a class when expanded; others skip it.

>TRBV7-8|TRBJ1-6|NA
ASSSQGVNYNSPLH
>TRBV5-8|TRBJ2-7|NA
ASSSTGGSYEQY
>TRBV2|TRBJ1-2|NA
ASARGVYGYT
>TRBV10-3|TRBJ2-6|NA
AIRQTGSGANVLT
>TRBV10-3|TRBJ2-7|NA
AISPTSGVHEQY
>TRBV14|TRBJ2-7|many
ASSQAGQMDYEQY
>TRBV28|TRBJ2-7|NA
ASSSPGGVQWSYEQY
>TRBV20-1|TRBJ1-4|NA
SASYRVNEKLF
>TRBV19|TRBJ1-1|NA
ASSMTKNTEAF
>TRBV6-1|TRBJ2-1|NA
ASSEYLAGVSYNEQF
>TRBV7-2|TRBJ1-2|NA
ASRPGGLGSSYGYT
>TRBV4-1|TRBJ1-2|NA
ASSRRDTSFEYGYT
>TRBV6-5|TRBJ1-2|NA
ASSRTDYGYT
>TRBV5-4|TRBJ1-2|few
ASSLAQVPTSEGYT
>TRBV7-9|TRBJ2-5|NA
ASSPRYQETQY
>TRBV5-1|TRBJ2-1|NA
ASTTGGRYNEQF
>TRBV9|TRBJ1-1|NA
ASSVGVAAGTEAF
>TRBV9|TRBJ1-1|once
ASSPPAGGTEAF
>TRBV9|TRBJ2-1|once
ASSVTKGGYNEQF
>TRBV6-4|TRBJ2-7|NA
ASRDHSRYYEQY
>TRBV5-5|TRBJ2-5|NA
ASSPRDLQETQY
>TRBV5-5|TRBJ1-6|NA
ASSFPGGHSPLH
>TRBV29-1|TRBJ1-4|NA
SVEGAPNEKLF
>TRBV9|TRBJ2-7|NA
ASSVGEGLDEQY